This T cell receptor beta chain appears in the sequencing data of a study of blood T cells in healthy people across ages. General study points: The fall in TCR beta diversity per million T cells was roughly linear with age. Diversity was estimated from one million T cells, and these estimates were considered underestimates.

Per germline, CDR1 SEHNR and CDR2 FQNEAQ (reference sequence). Trimming cost V 5 bases and J 2 bases, with 9 bases left between them. The CDR3 spans 13 residues. This clonotype was picked up a small number of times. Its antigen is undetermined. Combining a sample-barcoded 5' primer with a J-beta primer mix, a second PCR ran for about 6 to 11 cycles. Every molecule of cDNA carried a tag from a template-switch adaptor with 12 random nucleotides. Sequencing yielded, for each sample, at least 2.5 million paired-end reads carrying CDR3. TCRdb ran MiXCR on the 5' RACE reads and lists one entry per CDR3 protein. The sample lists roughly 900,000 distinct CDR3 sequences, roughly 52% occurring once.

This TCR came from a man aged 25-45 years in good health. The V and J genes are TRBV7-9 and TRBJ1-2; no reliable D call. Sequencing input: blood. CDR3 DNA: TGTGCCAGCAGCCCGTTCCGGAACTATGGCTACACCTTC. Its protein is CASSPFRNYGYTF.